This T cell receptor (beta chain) is from a study of T cells in localized non-small cell lung cancer. Study findings and constraints: A denser population of T cells in blood accompanied longer overall survival. A median of around 58 clones ranked among the top 100 in tumor appeared in adjacent lung.

Note on this clone: What it binds is not known.

The V end was cut by 4 bases, the J end by 0 bases, with 13 bases between. Germline CDR1 is MDHEN and CDR2 is SYDVKM. CDR3 size: 16 residues. Data came from immunoSEQ multiplex PCR; TCRdb stores just in-frame clones and leaves some out. The table shows around 36,000 clones, with 79% occurring only once. The TCR was taken from a woman between 35 and 70 years old with stage II squamous cell lung carcinoma. Specimen: PBMCs, collected before any cancer treatment. The chain employs TRBV28 and TRBJ2-4; no firm D call. CDR3 residues: CASSSSLTIAKNIQYF. The CDR3 bases are TGTGCCAGCAGTTCCTCCCTGACAATAGCCAAAAACATTCAGTACTTC.